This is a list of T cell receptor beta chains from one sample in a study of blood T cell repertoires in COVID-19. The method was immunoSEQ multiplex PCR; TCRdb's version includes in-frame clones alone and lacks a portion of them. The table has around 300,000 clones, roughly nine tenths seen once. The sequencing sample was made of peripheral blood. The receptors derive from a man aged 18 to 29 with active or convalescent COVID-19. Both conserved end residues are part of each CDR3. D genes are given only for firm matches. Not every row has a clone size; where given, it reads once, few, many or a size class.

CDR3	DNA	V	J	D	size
CASSEAPLQPMNEQYF	TGTGCCAGCAGTGAAGCTCCCTTACAACCCATGAACGAGCAGTACTTC	TRBV6-1	TRBJ2-7	.	.
CASSTSGPGNIQYF	TGTGCCAGCAGTACCAGCGGGCCTGGAAACATTCAGTACTTC	TRBV9	TRBJ2-4	.	.
CASSSRPGLAGTDEQYF	TGTGCCAGCAGCTCCAGGCCGGGACTAGCGGGAACGGACGAGCAGTACTTC	TRBV7-9	TRBJ2-7	TRBD2	.
CASSGLAGVGDTQYF	TGTGCCAGCAGCGGGCTAGCGGGAGTAGGAGATACGCAGTATTTT	TRBV5-4	TRBJ2-3	TRBD2	.
CASSEVRGQFGEKLFF	TGTGCCAGCAGTGAAGTTAGGGGACAATTTGGTGAAAAACTGTTTTTT	TRBV25-1	TRBJ1-4	.	once
CASFSRERSGYTF	TGTGCCAGTTTTAGCAGGGAAAGATCCGGCTACACCTTC	TRBV19	TRBJ1-2	.	.
CASSLQAGGNTYEQYF	TGTGCCAGCAGCTTACAGGCGGGGGGCAACACCTACGAGCAGTACTTC	TRBV7-2	TRBJ2-7	TRBD2	once
CASRLTDRTYNEQFF	TGTGCCAGCAGATTAACGGACAGGACCTACAATGAGCAGTTCTTC	TRBV5-6	TRBJ2-1	TRBD1	.
CASRYRFQETQYF	TGTGCCAGCCGCTACAGGTTCCAAGAGACCCAGTACTTC	TRBV21-1	TRBJ2-5	.	many
CASSLTRDRSSYEQYF	TGTGCCAGCAGCCTGACGCGGGACAGGAGCTCCTACGAGCAGTACTTC	TRBV21-1	TRBJ2-7	.	.
CASSGQGARNQPQHF	TGTGCCAGCAGCGGACAGGGGGCGAGGAATCAGCCCCAGCATTTT	TRBV7-9	TRBJ1-5	TRBD1	.
CASSYSGGYSNQPQHF	TGTGCCAGCAGTTACTCAGGAGGGTATAGCAATCAGCCCCAGCATTTT	TRBV6-6	TRBJ1-5	.	.
CASSHQGQVARLPANTIYF	TGCGCCAGCAGTCACCAAGGACAGGTTGCGCGTCTACCCGCAAACACCATATATTTT	TRBV23-1	TRBJ1-3	TRBD1	.
CASSPGSAAWSGYTF	TGTGCCAGCAGCCCAGGTAGCGCAGCCTGGAGTGGCTACACCTTC	TRBV7-9	TRBJ1-2	.	few
CATSDPGRDREKLFF	TGTGCCACCAGTGATCCGGGCAGGGATAGGGAAAAACTGTTTTTT	TRBV24-1	TRBJ1-4	.	.
CASSTRGRSYNEQFF	TGTGCCAGCAGTACAAGGGGCCGCTCCTACAATGAGCAGTTCTTC	TRBV11-2	TRBJ2-1	.	.
CASSQGTFSGGGTYNEQFF	TGTGCCAGCAGCCAGGGCACATTCTCGGGCGGGGGGACCTACAATGAGCAGTTCTTC	TRBV3-1/TRBV3-2	TRBJ2-1	TRBD2	.
CATSSMTGGSDEQYF	TGTGCCACCAGCAGCATGACAGGGGGCAGCGACGAGCAGTACTTC	TRBV15	TRBJ2-7	TRBD1	once
CAIRSDLGTSGTSGGDTQYF	TGTGCCATCAGGAGTGATTTAGGGACTAGCGGGACTTCAGGGGGAGATACGCAGTATTTT	TRBV10-3	TRBJ2-3	TRBD2	.
CASSLLAGTVTGELFF	TGTGCCAGCAGCCTCCTAGCGGGCACGGTCACCGGGGAGCTGTTTTTT	TRBV7-8	TRBJ2-2	TRBD2	few
CSVVDRNTEAFF	TGCAGCGTTGTGGACAGGAACACTGAAGCTTTCTTT	TRBV29-1	TRBJ1-1	.	.
CATSDPGSRSNQPQHF	TGTGCCACCAGTGACCCCGGGAGTAGGAGCAATCAGCCCCAGCATTTT	TRBV24-1	TRBJ1-5	.	.
CASGASYRGTNEKLFF	TGTGCCAGTGGGGCTTCCTACAGGGGAACTAATGAAAAACTGTTTTTT	TRBV19	TRBJ1-4	TRBD1	.
CASSVVLQGAGANVLTF	TGTGCCAGCAGTGTAGTTCTACAGGGTGCTGGGGCCAACGTCCTGACTTTC	TRBV6-1	TRBJ2-6	.	few
CASSSFRQGGEGTMFF	TGTGCCAGCAGCTCCTTCAGACAGGGGGGCGAGGGAACGATGTTTTTT	TRBV7-8	TRBJ1-4	TRBD1	.
CASSATAGNTIYF	TGTGCCAGCAGTGCGACAGCGGGAAACACCATATATTTT	TRBV12-3/TRBV12-4	TRBJ1-3	.	.
CASRSTGLETQYF	TGTGCCAGCAGGTCGACAGGGTTGGAGACCCAGTACTTC	TRBV7-9	TRBJ2-5	TRBD1	.
CATSDRGLYNEQFF	TGTGCCACCAGTGATAGGGGCCTTTACAATGAGCAGTTCTTC	TRBV24-1	TRBJ2-1	.	.
CSVVPSGRGYEQYF	TGCAGCGTTGTGCCTAGCGGGAGGGGTTACGAGCAGTACTTC	TRBV29-1	TRBJ2-7	TRBD2	.
CASSPGAVYEQYF	TGTGCCAGCAGCCCAGGGGCCGTCTACGAGCAGTACTTC	TRBV12-3/TRBV12-4	TRBJ2-7	.	.
CASSAGQGGTQPQHF	TGTGCCAGTAGTGCAGGACAGGGAGGCACTCAGCCCCAGCATTTT	TRBV19	TRBJ1-5	TRBD1	.
CASSESGRGQEYNEQFF	TGCGCCAGCAGTGAGTCGGGGAGAGGGCAGGAGTACAATGAGCAGTTCTTC	TRBV10-1	TRBJ2-1	.	few
CASSYAQPSTGIF	TGTGCCAGCAGCTACGCACAGCCTTCCACCGGAATCTTC	TRBV5-6	TRBJ2-1	.	.
CASSRTGTSGANVLTF	TGTGCCAGTAGTAGGACAGGCACCTCTGGGGCCAACGTCCTGACTTTC	TRBV19	TRBJ2-6	TRBD1	.
CASRTLDRRVTDTQYF	TGTGCCAGCAGAACCCTGGACAGGAGAGTCACAGATACGCAGTATTTT	TRBV28	TRBJ2-3	TRBD1	.
CASSSARGLGDTQYF	TGTGCCAGCAGTTCGGCCAGGGGGCTAGGAGATACGCAGTATTTT	TRBV27	TRBJ2-3	TRBD1	.
CASTSRGDTYEQYF	TGTGCCAGCACCTCTCGGGGGGATACCTACGAGCAGTACTTC	TRBV11-2	TRBJ2-7	TRBD2	.
CASYKGAGTEAFF	TGTGCCAGCTATAAGGGGGCTGGGACTGAAGCTTTCTTT	TRBV7-9	TRBJ1-1	TRBD1	.
CASSLTGQQYF	TGCGCCAGCAGCTTAACGGGACAGCAATACTTC	TRBV5-1	TRBJ2-7	TRBD1	.
CASSVNSGADTQYF	TGTGCCAGCAGCGTCAATTCGGGTGCAGATACGCAGTATTTT	TRBV9	TRBJ2-3	.	.